These 32 T cell receptor beta chains originate from one sample sequenced in a study of T cells in Graves' hyperthyroidism and ophthalmopathy. Researchers took RNA transcripts and amplified the TCR beta CDR3 regions from them. HTBI primers drove first-round RT-PCR of the TCR CDR3. TCRdb redid the calling of the multiplex PCR reads with MiXCR, one entry per CDR3 protein. The sample includes under 450,000 distinct CDR3 sequences, 15% to 17% of them seen just once. The sample was blood. These receptors were taken from a woman aged 18-29 years with Graves' hyperthyroidism.

This CDR3 reads CASRLLTALNTEAFF. The CDR3 nucleotides are TGTGCCAGCAGATTGTTGACAGCCCTGAACACTGAAGCTTTCTTT. This chain uses TRBV6-2 or TRBV6-3 with TRBJ1-1; possibly TRBD1 for D (5 bases). Germline values: CDR1 MNHEY, CDR2 SVGEGT. The CDR3 contains 15 residues. The V end was cut by 6 bases, the J end by 0 bases, with 14 bases between.

The rearrangement uses TRBV5-4 and TRBJ1-1, with no clear D. The CDR3 loop spans 13 amino acids. CDR1 and CDR2 from the germline V gene are SGHNT and YYREEE (reference sequence). Trimming cost V 3 bases and J 2 bases, with 8 bases left between them. DNA for the CDR3: TGTGCCAGCAGCTGGGTGGGCAACACTGAAGCTTTCTTT. Its translation: CASSWVGNTEAFF.

This clonotype was detected many times. The chain links TRBV7-9 to TRBJ1-1, with 8 bases fitting TRBD1. This CDR3 region has 15 residues. V was pared by 1 base and J by 0 bases, with 1 base of the junction left unmatched. Germline lookup yields CDR1 SEHNR and CDR2 FQNEAQ (reference sequence). The CDR3 sequence is CASSLDRGVNTEAFF. The CDR3, as DNA: TGTGCCAGCAGCTTAGACAGGGGGGTGAACACTGAAGCTTTCTTT.

This clonotype was counted only a few times. A single base separates this from a much larger clone, so it may be a read error. The V and J genes are TRBV11-2 and TRBJ2-7; D gene uncertain. Germline V lookup: CDR1 SGHAT, CDR2 FQNNGV. V shed 1 base and J shed 1 base, with 14 bases lying between them. The CDR3 loop spans 16 amino acids. CDR3 residues: CASSLVGPGPSYEQYF. CDR3 nucleotide sequence: TGTGCCAGCAGCTTAGTTGGGCCAGGCCCATCCTACGAGCAGTACTTC.

This clonotype came up a few times. The gene calls are TRBV27 and TRBJ2-5; 10 bases line up with TRBD1. The CDR3 sequence is 16 residues long. V was pared by 1 base and J by 4 bases, with 6 bases of the junction left unmatched. The germline V gene encodes CDR1 MNHEY and CDR2 SMNVEV (reference sequence). The DNA for the CDR3 is TGTGCCAGCAGTTTATGGGCGGGACAGGGGATAGAGACCCAGTACTTC. This sequence encodes CASSLWAGQGIETQYF.

The gene calls are TRBV27 and TRBJ2-7; 7 bases are a match to TRBD2. Germline loops: CDR1 MNHEY, CDR2 SMNVEV (reference sequence). The length of the CDR3 is 13 residues. The trim removed 3 bases at V and 5 bases at J, leaving 4 bases unmatched. The CDR3 region has the DNA TGTGCCAGCAGTTTGGGGGGGATGGACGAGCAGTACTTC. This translates into CASSLGGMDEQYF.

This clonotype has a count of ten or more. This rearrangement joins TRBV9 to TRBJ2-1; D might be TRBD1 or TRBD2, each matching 5 bases. The CDR3 spans 14 residues. The germline CDR1 and CDR2 sequences are SGDLS and YYNGEE. V was clipped by 8 bases and J by 5 bases, with 17 bases between them. The CDR3 is CASTPGPPHNEQFF. For the CDR3, the DNA is TGTGCCAGTACGCCGGGGCCACCCCACAATGAGCAGTTCTTC. The full variable domain, completed using reference TRBV9 and TRBJ2-1, is DSGVTQTPKHLITATGQRVTLRCSPRSGDLSVYWYQQSLDQGLQFLIQYYNGEERAKGNILERFSAQQFPDLHSELNLSSLELGDSALYFCASTPGPPHNEQFFGPGTRLTVL.

The chain uses TRBV4-1 and TRBJ2-1, with 10 bases aligning to TRBD2. Germline trimming cut 1 base from V and 5 bases from J; bases unmatched to any gene: 5. Germline V lookup: CDR1 MGHRA, CDR2 YSYEKL. The CDR3 has 16 amino acids. The CDR3 bases are TGCGCCAGCAGCCAAGCTAGCGGGAGTTGGGACAATGAGCAGTTCTTC. Translation: CASSQASGSWDNEQFF.

This clonotype was detected ten times or more. This chain uses TRBV3-1 with TRBJ1-2; TRBD1 aligns across 7 bases. This CDR3 contains 15 residues. After removal of 3 bases from V and 3 bases from J, the junction contained 7 bases not matched to a gene. The V gene's germline CDR1 is LGHDT and CDR2 YNNKEL (reference sequence). CDR3 sequence (DNA): TGTGCCAGCAGCCAGACTACAGGGGTATACTATGGCTACACCTTC. Encoded protein: CASSQTTGVYYGYTF.

This chain links TRBV7-9 with TRBJ1-2; no definite D call. The germline gives CDR1 SEHNR, CDR2 FQNEAQ (reference sequence). The CDR3 spans 14 residues. The germline V and J ends were trimmed by 5 bases and 3 bases, with 13 bases remaining between them. The CDR3 coding sequence is TGTGCCAGCAGCCCCCCCGAATCGTACTATGGCTACACCTTC. The encoded protein is CASSPPESYYGYTF.

This clonotype was observed at least ten times. The CDR3 sequence: CSGAVSYEQYF. The CDR3 bases are TGCAGTGGGGCAGTTTCCTACGAGCAGTACTTC. V usage is TRBV20-1 and J usage is TRBJ2-7; D remains unclear. The CDR3 extends over 11 amino acids. V lost 7 bases and J 1 base, leaving 8 bases between the germline ends. Germline V gene data show CDR1 as DFQATT and CDR2 as SNEGSKA (reference sequence).

This clonotype appeared many times. The chain links TRBV29-1 to TRBJ2-1; the D is unclear. The CDR3 contains 15 residues. V shed 4 bases and J shed 0 bases, with 13 bases lying between them. Germline CDR1 reads SQVTM; CDR2 reads ANQGSEA. The CDR3 nucleotides read TGCAGCGTTGGGCGTGGTTCAGGCTCCTACAATGAGCAGTTCTTC. Its protein product is CSVGRGSGSYNEQFF.

This rearrangement joins TRBV6-9 to TRBJ1-3; D not resolved. CDR3 length: 16 residues. Germline lookup yields CDR1 MNHGY and CDR2 SVAAGI. V was shortened by 4 bases and J by 2 bases, with 15 bases between the two germline ends. Here the CDR3 reads CASSSLLGSTGNTIYF. The CDR3 nucleotides read TGTGCCAGCAGTTCCCTGTTGGGGAGCACTGGAAACACCATATATTTT.

This clonotype was recorded a few times. V gene TRBV28 combines with J gene TRBJ1-5; 7 nucleotides align to TRBD1. The V and J ends lost 5 bases and 4 bases, in that order; junction bases with no gene match: 5. CDR1 and CDR2 (germline): MDHEN, SYDVKM. The CDR3 runs 14 residues. The CDR3 loop is CASSETGRNQPQHF. CDR3 DNA sequence: TGTGCCAGCAGTGAGACAGGGAGGAATCAGCCCCAGCATTTT. Combining the CDR3 with reference TRBV28 and TRBJ1-5 gives the whole variable domain DVKVTQSSRYLVKRTGEKVFLECVQDMDHENMFWYRQDPGLGLRLIYFSYDVKMKEKGDIPEGYSVSREKKERFSLILESASTNQTSMYLCASSETGRNQPQHFGDGTRLSIL.

V is TRBV4-3 and J is TRBJ1-5; 10 positions match TRBD1. This CDR3 has 15 amino acids. Trimming at V came to 4 bases and at J to 4 bases, leaving 4 bases not matched to a gene. Germline CDR1 LGHNA, CDR2 YSLEER. Here the CDR3 reads CASSPRQGANQPQHF. CDR3 nucleotides: TGCGCCAGCAGCCCCCGACAGGGGGCTAATCAGCCCCAGCATTTT.

This clonotype was counted at least ten times. The gene calls are TRBV20-1 and TRBJ2-5, with D perhaps TRBD1 (6 bases). The CDR3 runs to 13 residues. Germline lookup yields CDR1 DFQATT and CDR2 SNEGSKA (reference sequence). V lost 4 bases and J 11 bases, leaving 20 bases between the germline ends. In DNA, the CDR3 is TGCAGTGCTAAACATGATTCCGGACAGCTACAGTACTTC. The encoded protein is CSAKHDSGQLQYF.

This clonotype was picked up a small number of times. This may be a read error, as it is one base from a much larger clone. No conserved phenylalanine or tryptophan is present at the end of the CDR3, so a read error is the likely explanation. This chain links TRBV11-1 with TRBJ2-7; D remains unclear. Trimming took 2 bases from V and 4 from J, leaving 12 bases between them. This CDR3 comprises 14 residues. Germline V gene lookup returns CDR1 SGHAT and CDR2 FQDESV (reference sequence). CDR3 sequence reads: CASSLIGRWYEQYL. The CDR3 coding sequence is TGTGCCAGCAGCTTAATAGGGCGCTGGTACGAGCAGTACCTC.

The table lists this clonotype with many counts. CDR3 sequence (DNA): TGTGCCAGCAGTGGCGTGGGGGAGCAGTTCTTC. Its protein product is CASSGVGEQFF. The chain carries TRBV12-3 or TRBV12-4 and TRBJ2-1; D is unresolved. With 5 bases removed from V and 10 bases from J, the gap between germline ends came to 9 bases. CDR3 length: 11 amino acids.

This clonotype was detected many times. The chain employs TRBV11-2 and TRBJ2-7, with D unresolved. The CDR3 totals 13 residues. Germline assignment: CDR1 SGHAT and CDR2 FQNNGV. V lost 2 bases to trimming and J lost 0 bases, with 5 bases between them. Here the CDR3 reads CASSLMGSYEQYF. In DNA form, the CDR3 reads TGTGCCAGCAGCTTAATGGGCTCCTACGAGCAGTACTTC.

This clonotype was seen a few times. This chain connects TRBV24-1 to TRBJ2-1, with TRBD2 matching 8 bases. The J segment lost 5 bases and the V segment lost 3 bases, leaving 8 bases of the junction unmatched. This CDR3 is built from 16 residues. Germline lookup yields CDR1 KGHDR and CDR2 SFDVKD. CDR3: CATSDEGGRSNNEQFF. CDR3 nucleotide sequence: TGTGCCACCAGTGATGAAGGCGGGAGGTCGAACAATGAGCAGTTCTTC.

With respect to this clonotype: Given a much more abundant clone one base away, this may be a read error. The chain has TRBV29-1 and TRBJ2-7, with TRBD2 matching over 7 bases. The CDR3 covers 13 residues. Germline CDR1 SQVTM, CDR2 ANQGSEA. The V segment lost 3 bases and the J segment 4 bases; nucleotides outside the gene matches: 6. This chain's CDR3 is CSVEGGNGYEQYF. The CDR3 DNA reads as TGCAGCGTTGAGGGGGGGAATGGTTACGAGCAGTACTTC.

This clonotype was counted between two and nine times. The genes are TRBV3-1 and TRBJ2-6; the D call may be TRBD1 or TRBD2 (5 bases each). CDR1 is LGHDT, CDR2 YNNKEL, per germline (reference sequence). V lost 1 base and J lost 12, with 16 bases in between. There are 15 residues in the CDR3. This CDR3 reads CASSQAPGPPPVLTF. In DNA form, the CDR3 reads TGTGCCAGCAGCCAAGCACCGGGACCCCCCCCCGTCCTGACTTTC.

This clonotype came up many times. V usage is TRBV10-3 and J usage is TRBJ2-7; 9 bases line up with TRBD2. CDR1 ENHRY and CDR2 SYGVKD come from the germline V gene. V shed 6 bases and J 1 base; nucleotides not matched to a gene: 7. The length of the CDR3 is 15 residues. The CDR3 DNA sequence: TGTGCCATCAGGAACCTAGCGGGGAGGTCCTACGAGCAGTACTTC. It encodes CAIRNLAGRSYEQYF.

The sample holds many counts of this clonotype. J is TRBJ2-1 and V is TRBV19; 8 nucleotides align to TRBD2. Germline lookup yields CDR1 LNHDA and CDR2 SQIVND (reference sequence). V lost 7 bases to trimming and J lost 8 bases; unmatched junction nucleotides: 16. The CDR3 runs 16 residues. The CDR3, as DNA: TGTGCCAGTAAAATAACGAGCGGGAGTATGGGGCATGAGCAGTTCTTC. Translating gives CASKITSGSMGHEQFF.

This clonotype was counted ten times or more. The chain links TRBV11-2 to TRBJ2-7, with D maybe TRBD1 (6 bases). The V gene's germline CDR1 is SGHAT and CDR2 FQNNGV. The ends were cut back, 5 bases at V and 0 bases at J, with 14 bases in the middle. The CDR3 length is 15 residues. CDR3 protein: CASSGVRGSSYEQYF. For the CDR3, the DNA is TGTGCCAGCAGCGGGGTCAGGGGCTCCTCCTACGAGCAGTACTTC. The whole variable domain, filled in from reference TRBV11-2 and TRBJ2-7, reads EAGVAQSPRYKIIEKRQSVAFWCNPISGHATLYWYQQILGQGPKLLIQFQNNGVVDDSQLPKDRFSAERLKGVDSTLKIQPAKLEDSAVYLCASSGVRGSSYEQYFGPGTRLTVT.

This clonotype was picked up many times. J is TRBJ2-1 and V is TRBV3-1; weak D call: TRBD2 (5 bases). V gave up 1 base and J gave up 12 bases, with 7 bases separating them. The CDR3 is 11 residues long. CDR1 is LGHDT, CDR2 YNNKEL, per germline (reference sequence). CDR3 loop: CASSQVGGQFF. The CDR3, as DNA: TGTGCCAGCAGCCAAGTCGGAGGGCAGTTCTTC.

The chain couples TRBV19 to TRBJ1-3; D unclear. Per germline, CDR1 LNHDA and CDR2 SQIVND (reference sequence). Trimming removed 4 bases from V and 0 bases from J, with 13 bases in between. The CDR3 is made up of 16 amino acids. The CDR3 here is CASSRGGYSSGNTIYF. The CDR3 coding sequence is TGTGCCAGTAGTAGAGGAGGCTATAGCTCTGGAAACACCATATATTTT.

At least ten counts were recorded for this clonotype. The chain combines TRBV28 with TRBJ2-7; unclear D gene. The CDR3 is made up of 13 amino acids. Germline V gene lookup returns CDR1 MDHEN and CDR2 SYDVKM. V lost 5 bases and J 4 bases, leaving 12 bases between the germline ends. CDR3 sequence: CASSPGRAYEQYF. The CDR3 bases are TGTGCCAGCAGTCCAGGACGGGCTTACGAGCAGTACTTC.

J is TRBJ1-1 and V is TRBV12-3 or TRBV12-4; D is unclear. The V gene lost 2 bases and the J gene lost 3 bases, with 10 bases spanning the gap. The CDR3 totals 14 residues. The CDR3 DNA reads as TGTGCCAGCAGTTTATCCACTCTGGACACTGAAGCTTTCTTT. Amino acid sequence: CASSLSTLDTEAFF.

The sample holds a few counts of this clonotype. This sequence joins TRBV7-2 and TRBJ1-3; weak D call: TRBD1 (5 bases). With 5 bases removed from V and 0 bases from J, the gap between germline ends came to 11 bases. CDR3 length: 15 residues. Germline V CDR1 and CDR2: SGHTA, FQGNSA. The CDR3 DNA reads TGTGCCAGCAGCCACAGGTGGAGCTCTGGAAACACCATATATTTT. Translated, it gives CASSHRWSSGNTIYF. Complete variable domain (other parts from reference TRBV7-2 and TRBJ1-3): GAGVSQSPSNKVTEKGKDVELRCDPISGHTALYWYRQSLGQGLEFLIYFQGNSAPDKSGLPSDRFSAERTGGSVSTLTIQRTQQEDSAVYLCASSHRWSSGNTIYFGEGSWLTVV.

In this sample, this clonotype turned up many times. The chain uses TRBV20-1 and TRBJ2-3; no definite D call. V was trimmed by 1 base and J by 2 bases, leaving 4 bases between them. The CDR3 totals 12 residues. Germline V gives CDR1 DFQATT, CDR2 SNEGSKA (reference sequence). CDR3 residues: CSARGPTDTQYF. The CDR3 DNA sequence: TGCAGTGCTAGAGGCCCCACAGATACGCAGTATTTT.

This clonotype has at least ten counts. CDR3 bases: TGCAGTGCCCCGGCAGCGGGGGAGTACGAGCAGTACTTC. This codes for CSAPAAGEYEQYF. V gene TRBV20-1 combines with J gene TRBJ2-7; 8 bases are shared with TRBD2. The germline V gene encodes CDR1 DFQATT and CDR2 SNEGSKA (reference sequence). CDR3 length: 13 residues. Trimming at V came to 6 bases and at J to 4 bases, leaving 8 bases not matched to a gene.